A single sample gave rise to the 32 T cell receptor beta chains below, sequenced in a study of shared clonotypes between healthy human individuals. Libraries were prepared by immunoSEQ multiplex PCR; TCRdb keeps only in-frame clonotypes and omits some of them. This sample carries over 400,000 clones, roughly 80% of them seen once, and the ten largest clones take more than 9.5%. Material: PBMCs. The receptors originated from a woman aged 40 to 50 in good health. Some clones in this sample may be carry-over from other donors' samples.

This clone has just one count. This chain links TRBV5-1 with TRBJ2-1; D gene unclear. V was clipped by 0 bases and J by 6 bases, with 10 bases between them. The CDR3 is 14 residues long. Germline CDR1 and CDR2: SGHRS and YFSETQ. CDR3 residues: CASSLAVGSNEQFF. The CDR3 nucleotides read TGCGCCAGCAGCTTGGCAGTAGGTAGCAATGAGCAGTTCTTC.

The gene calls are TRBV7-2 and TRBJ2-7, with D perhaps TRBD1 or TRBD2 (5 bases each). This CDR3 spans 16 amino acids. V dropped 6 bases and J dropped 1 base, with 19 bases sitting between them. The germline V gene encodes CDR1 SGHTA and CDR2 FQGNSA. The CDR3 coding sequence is TGTGCCAGCAGGTTTACCCCCGGGACCCAATCCTACGAGCAGTACTTC. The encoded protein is CASRFTPGTQSYEQYF.

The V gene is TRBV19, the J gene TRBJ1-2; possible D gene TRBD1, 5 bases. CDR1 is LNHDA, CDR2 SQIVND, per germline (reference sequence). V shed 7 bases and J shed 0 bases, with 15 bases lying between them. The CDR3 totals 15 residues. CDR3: CASNPRGEANYGYTF. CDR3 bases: TGTGCCAGTAACCCACGGGGCGAAGCTAACTATGGCTACACCTTC. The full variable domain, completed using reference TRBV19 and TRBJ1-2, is DGGITQSPKYLFRKEGQNVTLSCEQNLNHDAMYWYRQDPGQGLRLIYYSQIVNDFQKGDIAEGYSVSREKKESFPLTVTSAQKNPTAFYLCASNPRGEANYGYTFGSGTRLTVV.

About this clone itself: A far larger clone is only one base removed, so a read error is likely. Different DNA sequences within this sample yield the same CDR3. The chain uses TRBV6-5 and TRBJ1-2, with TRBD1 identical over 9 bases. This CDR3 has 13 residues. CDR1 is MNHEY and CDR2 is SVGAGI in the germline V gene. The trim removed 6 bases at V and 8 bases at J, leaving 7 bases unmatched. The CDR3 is CASSWSGQGGYTF. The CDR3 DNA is TGTGCCAGCAGCTGGTCGGGACAGGGAGGCTACACCTTC.

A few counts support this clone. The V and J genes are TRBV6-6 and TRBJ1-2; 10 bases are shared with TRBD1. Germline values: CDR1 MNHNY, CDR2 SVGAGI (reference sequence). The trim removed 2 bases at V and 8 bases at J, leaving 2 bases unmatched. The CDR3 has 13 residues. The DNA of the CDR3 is TGTGCCAGCAGTTACGGACAGGGGGACGGCTACACCTTC. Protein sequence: CASSYGQGDGYTF.

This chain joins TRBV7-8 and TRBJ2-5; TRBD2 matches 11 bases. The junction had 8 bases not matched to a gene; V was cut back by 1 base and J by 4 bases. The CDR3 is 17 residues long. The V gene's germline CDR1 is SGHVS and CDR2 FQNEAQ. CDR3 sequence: CASSLVVVAGGLETQYF. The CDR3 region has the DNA TGTGCCAGCAGCTTAGTAGTTGTAGCGGGAGGGCTAGAGACCCAGTACTTC.

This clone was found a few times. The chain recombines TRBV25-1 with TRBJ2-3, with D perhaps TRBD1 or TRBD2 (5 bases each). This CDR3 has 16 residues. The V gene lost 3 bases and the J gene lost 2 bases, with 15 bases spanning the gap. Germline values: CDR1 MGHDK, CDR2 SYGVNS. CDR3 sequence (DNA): TGTGCCAGCAGTGACCCGGGACGAGGGTCCACAGATACGCAGTATTTT. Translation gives CASSDPGRGSTDTQYF.

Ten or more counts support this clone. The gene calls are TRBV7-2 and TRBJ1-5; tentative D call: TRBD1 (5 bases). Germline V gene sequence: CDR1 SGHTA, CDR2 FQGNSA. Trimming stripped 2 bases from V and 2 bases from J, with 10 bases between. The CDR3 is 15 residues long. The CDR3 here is CASSLLGGGNQPQHF. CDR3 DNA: TGTGCCAGCAGCTTATTGGGGGGGGGCAATCAGCCCCAGCATTTT.

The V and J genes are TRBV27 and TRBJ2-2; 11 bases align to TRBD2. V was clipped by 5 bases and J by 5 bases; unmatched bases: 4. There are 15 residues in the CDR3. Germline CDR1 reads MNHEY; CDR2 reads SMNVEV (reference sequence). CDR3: CASSGLAGRTGELFF. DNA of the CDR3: TGTGCCAGCAGTGGACTAGCGGGTAGAACCGGGGAGCTGTTTTTT.

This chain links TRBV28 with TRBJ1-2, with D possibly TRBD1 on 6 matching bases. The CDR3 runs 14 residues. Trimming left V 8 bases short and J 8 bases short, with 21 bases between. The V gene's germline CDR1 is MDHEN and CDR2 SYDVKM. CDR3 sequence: CASSQPPGVGGYTF. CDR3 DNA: TGTGCCAGCTCCCAACCCCCAGGGGTAGGCGGCTACACCTTC.

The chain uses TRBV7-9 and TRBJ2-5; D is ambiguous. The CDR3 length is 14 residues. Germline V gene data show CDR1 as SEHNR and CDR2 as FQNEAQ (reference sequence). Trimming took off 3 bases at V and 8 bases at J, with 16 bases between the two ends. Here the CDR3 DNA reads TGTGCCAGCAGCTTGGGCGTGCTCCCGGGTACCCAGTACTTC. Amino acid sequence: CASSLGVLPGTQYF.

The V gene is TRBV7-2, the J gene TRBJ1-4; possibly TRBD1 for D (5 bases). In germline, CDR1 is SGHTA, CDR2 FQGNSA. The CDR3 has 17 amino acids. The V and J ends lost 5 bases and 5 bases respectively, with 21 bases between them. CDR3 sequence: CASSHGRRGEQNEKLFF. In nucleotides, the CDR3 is TGTGCCAGCAGCCACGGACGGCGAGGGGAACAAAATGAAAAACTGTTTTTT.

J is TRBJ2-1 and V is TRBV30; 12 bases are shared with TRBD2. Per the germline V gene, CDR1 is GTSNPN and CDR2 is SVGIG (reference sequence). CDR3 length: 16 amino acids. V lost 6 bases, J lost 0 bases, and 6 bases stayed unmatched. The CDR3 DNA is TGTGCCTGCACGCTAGCGGGAGGGCTCTCCTACAATGAGCAGTTCTTC. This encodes CACTLAGGLSYNEQFF.

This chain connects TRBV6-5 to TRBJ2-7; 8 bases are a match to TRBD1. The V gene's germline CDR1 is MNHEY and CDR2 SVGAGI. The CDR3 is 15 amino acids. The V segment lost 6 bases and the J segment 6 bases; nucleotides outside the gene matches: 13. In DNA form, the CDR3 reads TGTGCCAGCAGCCGGGGGACAGGACAGACCTCCGAGCAGTACTTC. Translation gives CASSRGTGQTSEQYF.

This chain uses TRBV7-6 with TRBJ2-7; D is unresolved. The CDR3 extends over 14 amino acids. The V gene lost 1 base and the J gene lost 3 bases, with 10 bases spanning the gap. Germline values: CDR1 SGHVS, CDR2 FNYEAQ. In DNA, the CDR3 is TGTGCCAGCAGCTTAGGGCACACCCGCTACGAGCAGTACTTC. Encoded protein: CASSLGHTRYEQYF.

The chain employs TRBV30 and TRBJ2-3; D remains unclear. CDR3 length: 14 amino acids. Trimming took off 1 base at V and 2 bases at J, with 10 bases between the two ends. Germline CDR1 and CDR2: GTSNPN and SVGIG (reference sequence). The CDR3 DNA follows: TGTGCCTGGAGTGAATCCCGATCCACAGATACGCAGTATTTT. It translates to CAWSESRSTDTQYF. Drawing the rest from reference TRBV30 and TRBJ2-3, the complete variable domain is SQTIHQWPATLVQPVGSPLSLECTVEGTSNPNLYWYRQAAGRGLQLLFYSVGIGQISSEVPQNLSASRPQDRQFILSSKKLLLSDSGFYLCAWSESRSTDTQYFGPGTRLTVL.

CDR3 in DNA: TGTGCCAGCAGTCCCTCCCGGGGGGATTACAATGAGCAGTTCTTC. It specifies CASSPSRGDYNEQFF. The chain employs TRBV27 and TRBJ2-1; the match to TRBD2 covers 7 bases. The J segment lost 4 bases and the V segment lost 5 bases, leaving 8 bases of the junction unmatched. CDR1 and CDR2 from the germline V gene are MNHEY and SMNVEV (reference sequence). This CDR3 is 15 amino acids long.

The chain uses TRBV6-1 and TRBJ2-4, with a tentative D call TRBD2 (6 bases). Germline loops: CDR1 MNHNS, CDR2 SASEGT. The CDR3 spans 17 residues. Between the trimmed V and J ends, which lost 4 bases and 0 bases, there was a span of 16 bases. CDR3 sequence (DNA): TGTGCCAGCAGTGGGAGGGGAGGTGCCCTAGCCAAAAACATTCAGTACTTC. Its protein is CASSGRGGALAKNIQYF.

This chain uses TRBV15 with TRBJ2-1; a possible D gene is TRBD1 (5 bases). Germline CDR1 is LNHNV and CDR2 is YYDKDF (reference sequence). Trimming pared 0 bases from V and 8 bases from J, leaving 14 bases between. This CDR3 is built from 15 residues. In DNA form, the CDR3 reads TGTGCCACCAGCAGAGATTTGCAGGGATGGGATGAGCAGTTCTTC. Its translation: CATSRDLQGWDEQFF.

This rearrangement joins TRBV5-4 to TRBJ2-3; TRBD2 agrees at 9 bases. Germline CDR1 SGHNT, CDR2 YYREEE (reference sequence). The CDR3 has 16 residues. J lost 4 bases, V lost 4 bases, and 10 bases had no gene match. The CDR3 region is CASSPVVAGDADTQYF. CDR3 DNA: TGTGCCAGCAGCCCCGTGGTAGCGGGAGACGCAGATACGCAGTATTTT.

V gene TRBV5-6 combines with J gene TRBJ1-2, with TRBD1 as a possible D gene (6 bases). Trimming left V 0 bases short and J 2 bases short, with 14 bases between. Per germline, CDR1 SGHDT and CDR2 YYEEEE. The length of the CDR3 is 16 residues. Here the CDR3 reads CASSLGRGGPNYGYTF. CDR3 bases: TGTGCCAGCAGCTTGGGACGAGGGGGGCCGAACTATGGCTACACCTTC.

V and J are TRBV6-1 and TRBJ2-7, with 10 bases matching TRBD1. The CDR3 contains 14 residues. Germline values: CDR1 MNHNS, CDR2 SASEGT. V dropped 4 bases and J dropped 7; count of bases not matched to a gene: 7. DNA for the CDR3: TGTGCCAGCAGTGCGTGGACAGGGGGTGATGAGCAGTACTTC. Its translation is CASSAWTGGDEQYF.

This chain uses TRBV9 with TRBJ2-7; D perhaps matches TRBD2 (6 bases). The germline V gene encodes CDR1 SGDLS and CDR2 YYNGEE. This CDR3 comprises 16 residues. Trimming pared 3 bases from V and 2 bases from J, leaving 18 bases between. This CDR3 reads CASSAQEGLAPYEQYF. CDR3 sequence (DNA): TGTGCCAGCAGCGCCCAGGAGGGATTGGCCCCCTACGAGCAGTACTTC.

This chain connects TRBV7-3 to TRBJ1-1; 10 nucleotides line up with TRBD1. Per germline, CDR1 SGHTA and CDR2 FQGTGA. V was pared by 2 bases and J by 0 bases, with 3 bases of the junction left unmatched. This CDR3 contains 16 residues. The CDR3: CASSLRTGGMNTEAFF. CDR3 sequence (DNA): TGTGCCAGCAGCTTACGGACAGGGGGGATGAACACTGAAGCTTTCTTT. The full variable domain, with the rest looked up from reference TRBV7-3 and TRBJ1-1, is GAGVSQTPSNKVTEKGKYVELRCDPISGHTALYWYRQSLGQGPEFLIYFQGTGAADDSGLPNDRFFAVRPEGSVSTLKIQRTERGDSAVYLCASSLRTGGMNTEAFFGQGTRLTVV.

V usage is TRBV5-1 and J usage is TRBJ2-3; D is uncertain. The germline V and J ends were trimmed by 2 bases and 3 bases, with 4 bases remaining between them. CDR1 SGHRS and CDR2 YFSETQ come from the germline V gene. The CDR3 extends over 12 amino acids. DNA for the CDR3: TGCGCCAGCAGCTTCGCGACAGATACGCAGTATTTT. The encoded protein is CASSFATDTQYF.

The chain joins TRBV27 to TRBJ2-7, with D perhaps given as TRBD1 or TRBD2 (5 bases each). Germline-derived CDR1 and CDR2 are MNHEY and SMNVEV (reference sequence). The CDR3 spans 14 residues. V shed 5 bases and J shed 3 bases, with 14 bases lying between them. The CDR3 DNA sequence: TGTGCCAGCAGTCGCTCCCGGGGCGACTACGAGCAGTACTTC. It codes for CASSRSRGDYEQYF.

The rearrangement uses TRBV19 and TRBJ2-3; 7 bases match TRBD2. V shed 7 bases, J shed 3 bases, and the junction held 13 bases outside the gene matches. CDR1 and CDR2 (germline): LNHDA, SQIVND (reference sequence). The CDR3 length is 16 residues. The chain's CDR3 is CASTLGWREKTDTQYF. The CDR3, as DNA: TGTGCCAGTACCCTGGGGTGGCGGGAGAAGACAGATACGCAGTATTTT.

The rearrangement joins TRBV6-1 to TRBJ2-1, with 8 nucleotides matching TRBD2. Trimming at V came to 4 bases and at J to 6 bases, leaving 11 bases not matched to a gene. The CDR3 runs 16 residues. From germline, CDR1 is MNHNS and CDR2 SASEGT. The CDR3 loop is CASSGTGTRVPNEQFF. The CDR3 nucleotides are TGTGCCAGCAGTGGGACCGGGACTAGAGTTCCCAATGAGCAGTTCTTC.

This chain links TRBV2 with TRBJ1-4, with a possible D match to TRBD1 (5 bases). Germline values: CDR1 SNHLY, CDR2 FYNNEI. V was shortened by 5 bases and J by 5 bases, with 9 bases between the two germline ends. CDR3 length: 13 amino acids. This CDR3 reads CASSSSGNEKLFF. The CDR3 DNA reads TGTGCCAGCAGTTCATCAGGGAATGAAAAACTGTTTTTT.

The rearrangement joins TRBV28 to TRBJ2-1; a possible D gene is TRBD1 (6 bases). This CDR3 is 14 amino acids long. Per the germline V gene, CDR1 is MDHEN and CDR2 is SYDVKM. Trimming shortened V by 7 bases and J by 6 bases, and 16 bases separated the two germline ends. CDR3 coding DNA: TGTGCCAGCACCTCTCGCCGAGGGGGCAATGAGCAGTTCTTC. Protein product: CASTSRRGGNEQFF.

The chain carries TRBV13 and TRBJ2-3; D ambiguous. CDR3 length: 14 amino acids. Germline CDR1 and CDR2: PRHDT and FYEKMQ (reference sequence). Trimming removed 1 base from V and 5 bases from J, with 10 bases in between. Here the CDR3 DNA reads TGTGCCAGCAGCTTAGCATCTTTGCTAGATACGCAGTATTTT. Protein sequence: CASSLASLLDTQYF.

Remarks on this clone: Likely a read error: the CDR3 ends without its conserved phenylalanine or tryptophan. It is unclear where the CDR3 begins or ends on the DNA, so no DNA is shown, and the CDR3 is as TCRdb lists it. The CDR3 reads CASHYGEGRPV. This chain connects TRBV19 to TRBJ2-3; the DNA was not compared with TRBD2, the D call given in the table. Termini included, the CDR3 measures 11 amino acids. Germline lookup yields CDR1 LNHDA and CDR2 SQIVND (reference sequence).